This entry lists 28 T cell receptor beta chains sequenced from one sample in a study of glioma-infiltrating T cells after dendritic cell vaccination. Here immunoSEQ multiplex PCR was the method, and the copy in TCRdb shows in-frame clones only, minus some. The sample carries tens of thousands of clones, about 86% recorded once. This sample comprised blood, obtained before dendritic cell vaccination. The receptor source for this set is a human donor with glioblastoma.

The genes are TRBV27 and TRBJ2-2, with 8 nucleotides matching TRBD1. Germline CDR1 MNHEY, CDR2 SMNVEV (reference sequence). V dropped 7 bases and J dropped 3; count of bases not matched to a gene: 16. There are 18 residues in the CDR3. The CDR3 sequence is CASKPSFGQGGDTGELFF. The CDR3 bases are TGTGCCAGCAAACCCTCCTTCGGACAGGGAGGAGACACCGGGGAGCTGTTTTTT.

The chain has TRBV6-6 and TRBJ1-5, with D possibly matching TRBD1 (6 bases). CDR1 is MNHNY, CDR2 SVGAGI, per germline (reference sequence). Trimming shortened V by 2 bases and J by 6 bases, and 8 bases separated the two germline ends. The CDR3 covers 13 residues. The CDR3 sequence: CASSYARGQPQHF. The DNA of the CDR3 is TGTGCCAGCAGTTACGCCAGGGGTCAGCCCCAGCATTTT.

This clone was recorded only once. V is TRBV10-2 and J is TRBJ2-1; 9 bases line up with TRBD2. The CDR3 has 15 amino acids. The V gene end was trimmed by 6 bases and the J gene end by 4 bases; junction bases not matched to a gene: 7. From germline, CDR1 is WSHSY and CDR2 SAAADI. CDR3 coding DNA: TGCGCCAGCAGGCGACTAGCGGACTCATACAATGAGCAGTTCTTC. This translates into CASRRLADSYNEQFF.

The V gene is TRBV5-6, the J gene TRBJ1-2; D possibly corresponds to TRBD1 (5 bases). Per the germline V gene, CDR1 is SGHDT and CDR2 is YYEEEE. V lost 4 bases, J lost 7 bases, and 20 bases lay in between. This CDR3 is 15 amino acids long. The CDR3 spells CASSPLGTGGFGYTF. CDR3 coding DNA: TGTGCCAGCAGCCCGTTGGGGACTGGGGGGTTTGGCTACACCTTC.

The V and J genes are TRBV19 and TRBJ1-1, with 12 bases matching TRBD1. The germline gives CDR1 LNHDA, CDR2 SQIVND (reference sequence). V trimming: 7 bases; J trimming: 6 bases; junction bases outside the gene matches: 6. The CDR3 length is 14 residues. This chain's CDR3 is CASTTGTGGSEAFF. Written as DNA, the CDR3 is TGTGCCAGTACTACCGGGACAGGGGGCTCTGAAGCTTTCTTT.

This clone was observed a single time. The chain joins TRBV2 to TRBJ1-2; D unclear. This CDR3 has 15 amino acids. Germline V gives CDR1 SNHLY, CDR2 FYNNEI. The germline V and J ends were trimmed by 1 base and 3 bases, with 12 bases remaining between them. CDR3 bases: TGTGCCAGCAGTGAAGTTGTCGGGGAGGACTATGGCTACACCTTC. It encodes CASSEVVGEDYGYTF.

The genes are TRBV2 and TRBJ2-5; D may be TRBD1 (5 bases). CDR3 length: 15 residues. V was pared by 3 bases and J by 5 bases, with 16 bases between. From germline, CDR1 is SNHLY and CDR2 FYNNEI. The CDR3 DNA is TGTGCCAGCAGTGAGGCGGCAGGGCTGGACGAGACCCAGTACTTC. Its translation is CASSEAAGLDETQYF.

This chain joins TRBV5-1 and TRBJ1-6; TRBD1 agrees at 7 bases. The V segment lost 4 bases and the J segment 9 bases; nucleotides outside the gene matches: 4. This CDR3 comprises 13 residues. CDR1 SGHRS and CDR2 YFSETQ come from the germline V gene. CDR3 DNA: TGCGCCAGCAGCGGGGACAGTTTTTCACCCCTCCACTTT. Its translation: CASSGDSFSPLHF.

V is TRBV7-3 and J is TRBJ2-1; 10 nucleotides match TRBD2. CDR1 SGHTA and CDR2 FQGTGA come from the germline V gene. Trimming cost V 6 bases and J 4 bases; bases outside gene matches: 6. CDR3 size: 15 residues. CDR3 sequence reads: CASSNSGGEYNEQFF. The DNA for the CDR3 is TGTGCCAGCAGTAACAGCGGGGGGGAATACAATGAGCAGTTCTTC.

The chain is built from TRBV29-1 and TRBJ1-1; the D is unclear. Trimming cost V 6 bases and J 0 bases, with 14 bases left between them. Germline lookup yields CDR1 SQVTM and CDR2 ANQGSEA. CDR3 length: 14 amino acids. The CDR3 is CSVTAAAMNTEAFF. Here the CDR3 DNA reads TGCAGCGTAACTGCGGCGGCCATGAACACTGAAGCTTTCTTT.

The CDR3 DNA reads TGTGCCAGCAGTTACTTCTCGGGGACCGGGGAGCTGTTTTTT. Its translation: CASSYFSGTGELFF. The chain recombines TRBV6-6 with TRBJ2-2; a weak D match, TRBD2 (5 bases). V was cut by 1 base and J by 5 bases, with 8 bases left in between. Per germline, CDR1 MNHNY and CDR2 SVGAGI (reference sequence). This CDR3 has 14 residues.

This sequence joins TRBV9 and TRBJ1-1; no firm D call. Germline V lookup: CDR1 SGDLS, CDR2 YYNGEE. V gave up 2 bases and J gave up 1 base, with 6 bases separating them. This CDR3 has 13 amino acids. This CDR3 reads CASSVGRNTEAFF. In DNA form, the CDR3 reads TGTGCCAGCAGCGTGGGCAGGAACACTGAAGCTTTCTTT.

This clone has only a few counts. The chain uses TRBV10-1 and TRBJ1-2, with TRBD1 identical over 8 bases. This CDR3 comprises 16 residues. Trimming cost V 5 bases and J 4 bases; bases outside gene matches: 12. CDR1 is WNHNN and CDR2 is SYGVQD in the germline V gene (reference sequence). CDR3: CASSLHRGGAFYGYTF. The CDR3, as DNA: TGCGCCAGCAGTTTACACAGGGGGGGGGCTTTCTATGGCTACACCTTC.

The V call is TRBV5-4, the J call TRBJ2-6; D gene uncertain. Germline lookup yields CDR1 SGHNT and CDR2 YYREEE (reference sequence). The CDR3 runs 15 residues. Trimming cost V 5 bases and J 0 bases, with 9 bases left between them. DNA of the CDR3: TGTGCCAGCAGTCACTCAAGCTCTGGGGCCAACGTCCTGACTTTC. This encodes CASSHSSSGANVLTF.

This clone was picked up one time. This sequence joins TRBV5-5 and TRBJ2-3, with 10 bases lining up with TRBD2. The CDR3 loop spans 16 amino acids. J was trimmed by 2 bases and V by 0 bases; bases with no gene match: 3. Germline values: CDR1 SGHKS, CDR2 YYEKEE (reference sequence). The CDR3 bases are TGTGCCAGCAGCTTGGAACTAGCGGGGTTCACAGATACGCAGTATTTT. It is translated as CASSLELAGFTDTQYF.

In its sample, this clone was seen once. This sequence joins TRBV5-1 and TRBJ2-7; possible D gene TRBD1, 6 bases. CDR1 SGHRS and CDR2 YFSETQ come from the germline V gene. V lost 4 bases to trimming and J lost 8 bases, with 22 bases between them. The CDR3 runs 15 residues. The CDR3 sequence is CASSPQGTAIAQQYF. CDR3 DNA: TGCGCCAGCAGCCCCCAGGGGACCGCAATCGCGCAGCAGTACTTC.

CDR3 amino acids: CASDRRFNTEAFF. As DNA, the CDR3 is TGTGCCAGTGACAGGCGGTTCAACACTGAAGCTTTCTTT. The V call is TRBV2, the J call TRBJ1-1; D perhaps matches TRBD1 (6 bases). Trimming stripped 9 bases from V and 2 bases from J, with 13 bases between. The CDR3 consists of 13 residues. CDR1 and CDR2 from the germline V gene are SNHLY and FYNNEI.

A note on this clone: Compared with germline, one end of the junction differs, possibly owing to a read error. V gene TRBV30 combines with J gene TRBJ1-5, with D maybe TRBD1 (6 bases). The CDR3 totals 14 residues. From germline, CDR1 is GTSNPN and CDR2 SVGIG (reference sequence). This chain's CDR3 is CAWSVGRGNQPQHF. CDR3 in DNA: TGTGCCTGGAGTGTAGGCAGGGGCAACCAGCCCCAGCATTTT.

This clone was found a few times. The chain uses TRBV10-1 and TRBJ1-4; D uncertain. The CDR3 covers 12 residues. The V end lost 3 bases, the J end lost 8 bases, and 7 bases lay between the germline ends. From germline, CDR1 is WNHNN and CDR2 SYGVQD (reference sequence). The DNA of the CDR3 is TGCGCCAGCAGTGAAGTTGGCGAAAAACTGTTTTTT. Its translation: CASSEVGEKLFF.

The chain recombines TRBV9 with TRBJ1-3, with 8 bases that match TRBD1. Trimming at V came to 0 bases and at J to 4 bases, leaving 6 bases not matched to a gene. Per the germline V gene, CDR1 is SGDLS and CDR2 is YYNGEE. This CDR3 contains 16 residues. CDR3: CASSVVGQGGGNTIYF. The CDR3 DNA reads TGTGCCAGCAGCGTAGTAGGACAGGGAGGAGGAAACACCATATATTTT.

The chain couples TRBV14 to TRBJ2-1, with a tentative D call TRBD1 (5 bases). Trimming cost V 0 bases and J 1 base, with 10 bases left between them. Germline V gene lookup returns CDR1 SGHDN and CDR2 FVKESK. The CDR3 spans 16 residues. The CDR3 coding sequence is TGTGCCAGCAGCCAAGATCTTCCAGGGTCCTACAATGAGCAGTTCTTC. Protein: CASSQDLPGSYNEQFF. Full variable domain (missing parts from reference TRBV14 and TRBJ2-1): EAGVTQFPSHSVIEKGQTVTLRCDPISGHDNLYWYRRVMGKEIKFLLHFVKESKQDESGMPNNRFLAERTGGTYSTLKVQPAELEDSGVYFCASSQDLPGSYNEQFFGPGTRLTVL.

The genes are TRBV5-1 and TRBJ1-1, with D possibly TRBD1 on 5 matching bases. V was clipped by 0 bases and J by 2 bases, with 8 bases between them. Germline V CDR1 and CDR2: SGHRS, YFSETQ. This CDR3 comprises 14 residues. The CDR3 loop reads CASSLAGGNTEAFF. CDR3 DNA sequence: TGCGCCAGCAGCTTGGCCGGGGGAAACACTGAAGCTTTCTTT.

The chain uses TRBV11-2 and TRBJ2-5; a weak D match, TRBD2 (7 bases). Germline CDR1 and CDR2: SGHAT and FQNNGV. Trimming removed 2 bases at V and 2 bases at J, with 21 bases between. The CDR3 covers 18 residues. The CDR3 DNA reads as TGTGCCAGCAGCTTACTCCGGGGGGCCGGGAGTAGTCAAGAGACCCAGTACTTC. It specifies CASSLLRGAGSSQETQYF.

This rearrangement joins TRBV15 to TRBJ1-5; 12 nucleotides align to TRBD1. The germline gives CDR1 LNHNV, CDR2 YYDKDF (reference sequence). V lost 1 base to trimming and J lost 6 bases; unmatched junction nucleotides: 10. There are 18 residues in the CDR3. CDR3 sequence reads: CATSRALGPGQGAQPQHF. The CDR3 DNA reads as TGTGCCACCAGCAGAGCATTGGGTCCGGGACAGGGGGCTCAGCCCCAGCATTTT.

This chain links TRBV4-1 with TRBJ1-5; D is possibly TRBD1 (5 bases). The CDR3 covers 15 residues. Germline loops: CDR1 MGHRA, CDR2 YSYEKL. Trimming pared 0 bases from V and 5 bases from J, leaving 11 bases between. CDR3 sequence reads: CASSQDGGEYQPQHF. The CDR3 coding sequence is TGCGCCAGCAGCCAAGATGGGGGGGAATATCAGCCCCAGCATTTT.

The chain is built from TRBV5-4 and TRBJ2-2; D is perhaps TRBD1 (6 bases). Deletions cut 3 bases from V and 4 bases from J, with 7 bases between. Germline V gene data show CDR1 as SGHNT and CDR2 as YYREEE (reference sequence). The CDR3 is made up of 13 amino acids. The CDR3 reads CASSSDSTGELFF. The DNA of the CDR3 is TGTGCCAGCAGCTCGGACAGCACCGGGGAGCTGTTTTTT.

The rearrangement links TRBV5-6 to TRBJ1-6, with D maybe TRBD1 (6 bases). The CDR3 is 15 residues long. V gave up 2 bases and J gave up 10 bases, with 16 bases separating them. Germline CDR1 reads SGHDT; CDR2 reads YYEEEE. In DNA, the CDR3 is TGTGCCAGCAGCTTAACAGGGAACTGGGGATCACCCCTCCACTTT. It encodes CASSLTGNWGSPLHF.

CDR3: CASSQDLSGANEKLFF. CDR3 sequence (DNA): TGCGCCAGCAGCCAAGATTTATCAGGGGCTAATGAAAAACTGTTTTTT. The chain uses TRBV4-3 and TRBJ1-4, with D possibly being TRBD1 (6 bases). The CDR3 totals 16 residues. The V gene's germline CDR1 is LGHNA and CDR2 YSLEER. V was shortened by 0 bases and J by 3 bases, with 11 bases between the two germline ends.